These 17 T cell receptor beta chains originate from one sample sequenced in a study of T cell responses to AZD1222 COVID-19 vaccine. Assay used: immunoSEQ multiplex PCR; TCRdb lists only in-frame clones, some missing. Of about 100,000 clones listed, approximately 87% are singletons. The sequenced sample was peripheral blood, obtained 28 days after the second AZD1222 dose. These receptors were taken from an adult who received the AZD1222 COVID-19 vaccine.

The genes are TRBV14 and TRBJ2-7; D might be TRBD1 (6 bases). This CDR3 has 13 amino acids. Germline V gene lookup returns CDR1 SGHDN and CDR2 FVKESK. V gave up 6 bases and J gave up 5 bases, with 14 bases separating them. The CDR3 nucleotides are TGTGCCAGCAGTCTTACAGGGTCCAACGAGCAGTACTTC. Amino acids: CASSLTGSNEQYF.

This sequence joins TRBV20-1 and TRBJ2-2; TRBD2 is a possible D gene (7 bases). V was pared by 3 bases and J by 7 bases, with 12 bases between. The germline V gene encodes CDR1 DFQATT and CDR2 SNEGSKA (reference sequence). This CDR3 region has 13 residues. CDR3 DNA: TGCAGTGCTAGTGGGGGGGCTAACGGGGAGCTGTTTTTT. This gives the protein CSASGGANGELFF.

The chain has TRBV2 and TRBJ2-7; D possibly corresponds to TRBD2 (5 bases). This CDR3 has 11 amino acids. Germline V CDR1 and CDR2: SNHLY, FYNNEI. V dropped 6 bases and J dropped 9 bases, with 12 bases sitting between them. This chain's CDR3 is CASRRAPGQYF. The CDR3, as DNA: TGTGCCAGCAGGCGGGCGCCGGGGCAGTACTTC.

The chain joins TRBV9 to TRBJ2-1; 8 bases line up with TRBD2. V was clipped by 0 bases and J by 6 bases; unmatched bases: 5. The V gene's germline CDR1 is SGDLS and CDR2 YYNGEE. The CDR3 is 15 residues long. Written as DNA, the CDR3 is TGTGCCAGCAGCGTAGAGGGACTAGGGGCCAATGAGCAGTTCTTC. It is translated as CASSVEGLGANEQFF.

The chain couples TRBV10-3 to TRBJ2-3, with a tentative D call TRBD1 (6 bases). Germline values: CDR1 ENHRY, CDR2 SYGVKD. The ends were cut back, 0 bases at V and 2 bases at J, with 18 bases in the middle. CDR3 length: 18 residues. Here the CDR3 reads CAISESILQGGTTDTQYF. For the CDR3, the DNA is TGTGCCATCAGTGAGTCCATTCTACAGGGCGGAACCACAGATACGCAGTATTTT.

The chain joins TRBV12-3 or TRBV12-4 to TRBJ1-2, with TRBD1 as a possible D gene (6 bases). This CDR3 has 11 residues. The germline V and J ends were trimmed by 3 bases and 12 bases, with 11 bases remaining between them. As DNA, the CDR3 is TGTGCCAGCAGTTTGGGGGGCCGGGACACCTTC. It encodes CASSLGGRDTF.

The genes are TRBV6-5 and TRBJ1-1, with 7 bases that match TRBD1. CDR3 length: 16 residues. The J segment lost 1 base and the V segment lost 0 bases, leaving 5 bases of the junction unmatched. The V gene's germline CDR1 is MNHEY and CDR2 SVGAGI. The DNA for the CDR3 is TGTGCCAGCAGTTACTCGGGGAGGGGGCGGAACACTGAAGCTTTCTTT. This codes for CASSYSGRGRNTEAFF.

J is TRBJ1-2 and V is TRBV5-1; D gene ambiguous. Trimming left V 0 bases short and J 4 bases short, with 10 bases between. Germline-derived CDR1 and CDR2 are SGHRS and YFSETQ. This CDR3 has 14 amino acids. Written as DNA, the CDR3 is TGCGCCAGCAGCTTGGATACGGGCTCCTATGGCTACACCTTC. This encodes CASSLDTGSYGYTF.

V usage is TRBV7-6 and J usage is TRBJ2-3; possible D gene TRBD2, 6 bases. Germline V gene sequence: CDR1 SGHVS, CDR2 FNYEAQ. V lost 5 bases, J lost 6 bases, and 18 bases lay in between. This CDR3 is 15 amino acids long. CDR3 sequence reads: CASSPEGWRDDTQYF. DNA of the CDR3: TGTGCCAGCAGCCCTGAAGGGTGGCGGGATGATACGCAGTATTTT.

The chain is built from TRBV6-5 and TRBJ1-5, with D possibly matching TRBD1 (5 bases). Germline CDR1 and CDR2: MNHEY and SVGAGI. The CDR3 extends over 13 amino acids. Trimming took 9 bases from V and 0 from J, leaving 9 bases between them. The CDR3 DNA reads as TGTGCCAGTGGGGACCATAGCAATCAGCCCCAGCATTTT. Amino acid sequence: CASGDHSNQPQHF.

The chain carries TRBV9 and TRBJ2-2; 12 positions match TRBD2. Per the germline V gene, CDR1 is SGDLS and CDR2 is YYNGEE. V trimming: 3 bases; J trimming: 3 bases; junction bases outside the gene matches: 9. The CDR3 consists of 18 residues. The CDR3 loop reads CASSGTRTSGKYTGELFF. The CDR3 DNA sequence: TGTGCCAGCAGCGGTACCCGGACTAGCGGGAAGTACACCGGGGAGCTGTTTTTT.

The chain joins TRBV9 to TRBJ2-7, with D perhaps being TRBD1 or TRBD2 (5 bases each). This CDR3 is built from 16 residues. CDR1 SGDLS and CDR2 YYNGEE come from the germline V gene. Trimming stripped 3 bases from V and 5 bases from J, with 21 bases between. In DNA, the CDR3 is TGTGCCAGCAGCGCCCTGAGAGGGACCGTCACCGACGAGCAGTACTTC. It encodes CASSALRGTVTDEQYF.

The J gene is TRBJ2-7, the V gene TRBV5-1, with D perhaps TRBD2 (6 bases). Trimming left V 0 bases short and J 0 bases short, with 19 bases between. The CDR3 is 18 residues long. Germline CDR1 reads SGHRS; CDR2 reads YFSETQ. The CDR3 region has the DNA TGCGCCAGCAGCTTGGCCCCAGGTGGAGGGGTCAGCTCCTACGAGCAGTACTTC. This sequence encodes CASSLAPGGGVSSYEQYF.

This clone was observed a few times. The genes are TRBV6-1 and TRBJ2-4; the D is unclear. The length of the CDR3 is 14 residues. The germline V and J ends were trimmed by 1 base and 2 bases, with 6 bases remaining between them. Germline CDR1 is MNHNS and CDR2 is SASEGT. CDR3 sequence reads: CASSEGGTKNIQYF. DNA for the CDR3: TGTGCCAGCAGTGAAGGCGGAACCAAAAACATTCAGTACTTC.

This chain uses TRBV20-1 with TRBJ2-5; 11 positions match TRBD2. The CDR3 is 16 residues long. J lost 1 base, V lost 3 bases, and 7 bases had no gene match. Germline V gives CDR1 DFQATT, CDR2 SNEGSKA (reference sequence). The CDR3 DNA reads as TGCAGTGCTAGTTCGTTAGCGGGAGGGCCCCAAGAGACCCAGTACTTC. Encoded protein: CSASSLAGGPQETQYF.

In this sample, this clone turned up a few times. The V and J genes are TRBV5-1 and TRBJ2-7; a possible D gene is TRBD2 (5 bases). V lost 0 bases and J 0 bases, leaving 7 bases between the germline ends. The CDR3 covers 14 residues. Germline loops: CDR1 SGHRS, CDR2 YFSETQ. CDR3 region: CASSLGEISYEQYF. CDR3 coding DNA: TGCGCCAGCAGCTTGGGGGAGATCTCCTACGAGCAGTACTTC.

The chain employs TRBV9 and TRBJ1-5; 9 nucleotides agree with TRBD1. The V gene's germline CDR1 is SGDLS and CDR2 YYNGEE. V lost 0 bases and J lost 6; bases outside the gene matches: 4. This CDR3 region has 15 residues. CDR3: CASSVGTGATQPQHF. CDR3 coding DNA: TGTGCCAGCAGCGTAGGGACAGGGGCGACTCAGCCCCAGCATTTT.